These T cell receptor beta chains were read from a single sample in a study of blood T cell repertoires in COVID-19. Sequencing was performed with immunoSEQ multiplex PCR; in TCRdb, only in-frame clones are kept and a portion is missing. The sample yields roughly 150,000 clones, about 85% seen once. The sequenced sample was peripheral blood. These receptors were collected from a woman aged 45-65 years with COVID-19, enrolled during active disease. CDR3s include the opening cysteine and the closing phenylalanine or tryptophan. Each record gives: J gene, V gene, CDR3 protein.

>TRBJ2-2|TRBV29-1
CSVGTPNTGELFF
>TRBJ2-1|TRBV2
CASSAGTSARREQFF
>TRBJ1-4|TRBV5-4
CASRDRNSNEKLFF
>TRBJ2-7|TRBV19
CASSILGSSSYEQYF
>TRBJ2-2|TRBV19
CASSIGAGTGELFF
>TRBJ2-7|TRBV5-1
CASSFSQLAGVTYEQYF
>TRBJ1-2|TRBV7-9
CASSGTGTGVGYTF
>TRBJ1-2|TRBV4-1
CASSQVAVSGYTF
>TRBJ1-2|TRBV10-3
CAITQDMNYGYTF
>TRBJ2-6|TRBV19
CASSQGSPGANVLTF
>TRBJ2-1|TRBV4-1
CASSPQTRGYEQFF
>TRBJ1-1|TRBV6-2/TRBV6-3
CASSLQGGTEAFF
>TRBJ1-1|TRBV19
CATKLAGGVVTEAFF
>TRBJ1-5|TRBV20-1
CSASRGQGNQPQHF
>TRBJ2-1|TRBV7-2
CASSLGGTLDEQFF
>TRBJ1-6|TRBV27
CASSGASAPLHF
>TRBJ1-4|TRBV30
CAWSVIPEKLFF
>TRBJ2-5|TRBV4-1
CASSQGFGVQETQYF
>TRBJ2-7|TRBV7-2
CASSPILADYEQYF
>TRBJ2-7|TRBV6-2/TRBV6-3
CASSYGGSPGEQYF
>TRBJ2-7|TRBV5-1
CASSLDNSYEQYF
>TRBJ2-7|TRBV5-1
CASSRTDSSYEQYF
>TRBJ2-1|TRBV12-3/TRBV12-4
CASSSSGYNEQFF
>TRBJ2-1|TRBV7-9
CASSAPGLVTFEQFF
>TRBJ2-7|TRBV11-2
CASSLDSYPPYYEQYF
>TRBJ1-1|TRBV30
CAWSVWGQGSTEAFF
>TRBJ2-7|TRBV5-1
CASSRPQGQFYEQYF
>TRBJ2-7|TRBV6-1
CASSEVSGAGSYEQYF
>TRBJ2-5|TRBV7-7
CASSSGQGIEETQYF
>TRBJ1-1|TRBV2
CASTASGEAFF
>TRBJ1-3|TRBV28
CASTRGGVGNTIYF
>TRBJ2-2|TRBV5-8
CASSPAERYDTGELFF
>TRBJ2-1|TRBV3-1/TRBV3-2
CASSQDGLAGFDNEQFF
>TRBJ2-5|TRBV9
CASSAHDRPQETQYF
>TRBJ1-2|TRBV20-1
CSANRARSHTF
>TRBJ1-5|TRBV2
CASLGGEGRDQPQHF
>TRBJ1-4|TRBV27
CASSFLGSEEKLFF
>TRBJ1-1|TRBV11-1
CASSATGGATEAFF
>TRBJ1-5|TRBV15
CATSRSGSNQPQHF
>TRBJ2-7|TRBV6-5
CASTWQGSHEQYF
>TRBJ2-7|TRBV3-1/TRBV3-2
CASSFRYEQYF
>TRBJ1-4|TRBV2
CASSERGEPKLFF
>TRBJ2-3|TRBV29-1
CSVVRLASTDTQYF